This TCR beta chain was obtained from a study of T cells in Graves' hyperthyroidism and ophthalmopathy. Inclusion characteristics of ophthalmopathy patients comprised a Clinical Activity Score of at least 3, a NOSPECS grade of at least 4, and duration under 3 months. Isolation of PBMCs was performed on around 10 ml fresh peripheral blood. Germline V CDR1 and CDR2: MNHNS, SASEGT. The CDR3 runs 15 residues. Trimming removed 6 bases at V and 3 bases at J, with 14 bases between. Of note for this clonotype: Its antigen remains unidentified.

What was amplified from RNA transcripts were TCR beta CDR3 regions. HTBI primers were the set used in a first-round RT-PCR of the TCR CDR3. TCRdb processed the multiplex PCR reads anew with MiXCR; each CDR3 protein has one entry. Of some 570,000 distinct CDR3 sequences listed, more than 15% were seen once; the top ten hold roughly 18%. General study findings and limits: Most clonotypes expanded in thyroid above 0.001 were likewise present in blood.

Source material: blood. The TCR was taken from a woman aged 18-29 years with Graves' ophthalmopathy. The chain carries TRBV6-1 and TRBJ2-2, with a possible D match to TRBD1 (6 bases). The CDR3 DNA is TGTGCCAGCAGGCGTCAGACAGGCTACACCGGGGAGCTGTTTTTT. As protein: CASRRQTGYTGELFF.